This T cell receptor (beta chain) was found in a study of T-cell memory formation after mild COVID-19. In the study overall: Largely, the TCR clusters proved donor specific.

Using constant-segment primers, 5'RACE produced TCR alpha and TCR beta cDNA libraries carrying sample barcodes and UMIs. TCRdb re-analysed the 5' RACE reads in MiXCR, keeping a single row per CDR3 protein. In the table there are some 250,000 distinct CDR3 sequences, approximately 9% of which are singletons. The V gene's germline CDR1 is SNHLY and CDR2 FYNNEI. This CDR3 region has 11 residues. V was shortened by 7 bases and J by 3 bases, with 6 bases between the two germline ends. Note on this clonotype: Its specificity is unknown.

Study-level findings and limits: Pre-infection memory showed some responding clones, and this suggested that cross-reactive memory joined.

This chain joins TRBV2 and TRBJ2-5; perhaps TRBD2 as D (5 bases). This receptor was taken from a man aged 18 to 29 who had mild COVID-19 (a few samples of this study predate the infection). Cell type and time point are not known. Sequenced: PBMCs or a T cell subset sorted from them (not recorded which). In nucleotides, the CDR3 is TGTGCCAGCAAGGGAGAAGAGACCCAGTACTTC. Translating gives CASKGEETQYF.